These 4 T cell receptor beta chains were all obtained from the same sample, sequenced in a study of cytomegalovirus exposure and HLA in healthy donors. Produced via immunoSEQ multiplex PCR; TCRdb's table is partial and in-frame only. The sample carries about 200,000 clones, 87% recorded once. Sequences were obtained from PBMCs. All receptors derive from a woman between 18 and 30 years old in good health and CMV-seropositive.

The chain carries TRBV28 and TRBJ2-3; 7 bases agree with TRBD2. Trimming at V came to 5 bases and at J to 6 bases, leaving 17 bases not matched to a gene. The CDR3 consists of 17 residues. Germline V gene lookup returns CDR1 MDHEN and CDR2 SYDVKM. CDR3 sequence: CASSPYRGRGPTDTQYF. CDR3 nucleotides: TGTGCCAGCAGTCCCTACCGGGGGAGGGGCCCTACCGATACGCAGTATTTT.

The J gene is TRBJ2-2, the V gene TRBV28; weak D call: TRBD2 (7 bases). Trimming pared 3 bases from V and 4 bases from J, leaving 9 bases between. The CDR3 runs to 14 residues. The germline CDR1 and CDR2 sequences are MDHEN and SYDVKM. In nucleotides, the CDR3 is TGTGCCAGCAGTTTTAGGGGGGGCACCGGGGAGCTGTTTTTT. It yields the protein CASSFRGGTGELFF. The whole variable domain, remainder taken from reference TRBV28 and TRBJ2-2, is DVKVTQSSRYLVKRTGEKVFLECVQDMDHENMFWYRQDPGLGLRLIYFSYDVKMKEKGDIPEGYSVSREKKERFSLILESASTNQTSMYLCASSFRGGTGELFFGEGSRLTVL.

This clone appeared a few times. V and J are TRBV6-1 and TRBJ1-2; D gene uncertain. The CDR3 runs 12 residues. The ends were cut back, 6 bases at V and 6 bases at J, with 11 bases in the middle. Germline V gene sequence: CDR1 MNHNS, CDR2 SASEGT. DNA for the CDR3: TGTGCCAGCAGGGGCTCGACGGATGGCTACACCTTC. This encodes CASRGSTDGYTF.

The gene calls are TRBV5-1 and TRBJ2-1, with 13 bases matching TRBD2. V lost 4 bases and J lost 6; bases outside the gene matches: 4. This CDR3 spans 15 amino acids. Germline loops: CDR1 SGHRS, CDR2 YFSETQ. CDR3 sequence reads: CASSAGLAGANEQFF. Here the CDR3 DNA reads TGCGCCAGCAGCGCAGGACTAGCGGGAGCCAATGAGCAGTTCTTC.